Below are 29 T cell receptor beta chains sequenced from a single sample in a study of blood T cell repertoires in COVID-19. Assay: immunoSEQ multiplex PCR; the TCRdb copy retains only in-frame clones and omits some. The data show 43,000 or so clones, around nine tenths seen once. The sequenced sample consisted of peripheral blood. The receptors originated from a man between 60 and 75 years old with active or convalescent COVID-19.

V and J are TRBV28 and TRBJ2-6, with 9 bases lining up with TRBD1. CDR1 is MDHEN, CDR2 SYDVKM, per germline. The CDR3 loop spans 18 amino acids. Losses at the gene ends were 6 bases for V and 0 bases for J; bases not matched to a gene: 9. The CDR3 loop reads CASRRPGQGLSGANVLTF. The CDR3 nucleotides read TGTGCCAGCAGACGGCCGGGACAGGGACTCTCTGGGGCCAACGTCCTGACTTTC.

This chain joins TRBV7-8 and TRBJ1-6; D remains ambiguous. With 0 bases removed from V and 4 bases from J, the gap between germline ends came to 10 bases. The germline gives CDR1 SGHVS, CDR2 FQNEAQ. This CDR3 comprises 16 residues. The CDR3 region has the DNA TGTGCCAGCAGCTTAGCGAGGGTCCCATATAATTCACCCCTCCACTTT. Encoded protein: CASSLARVPYNSPLHF.

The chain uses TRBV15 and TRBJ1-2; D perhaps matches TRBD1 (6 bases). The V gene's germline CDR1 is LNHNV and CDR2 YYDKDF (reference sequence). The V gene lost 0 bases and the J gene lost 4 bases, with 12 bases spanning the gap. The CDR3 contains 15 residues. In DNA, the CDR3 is TGTGCCACCAGCAGAGATCCAGGGGTGCCCTATGGCTACACCTTC. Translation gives CATSRDPGVPYGYTF. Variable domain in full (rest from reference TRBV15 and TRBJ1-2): DAMVIQNPRYQVTQFGKPVTLSCSQTLNHNVMYWYQQKSSQAPKLLFHYYDKDFNNEADTPDNFQSRRPNTSFCFLDIRSPGLGDTAMYLCATSRDPGVPYGYTFGSGTRLTVV.

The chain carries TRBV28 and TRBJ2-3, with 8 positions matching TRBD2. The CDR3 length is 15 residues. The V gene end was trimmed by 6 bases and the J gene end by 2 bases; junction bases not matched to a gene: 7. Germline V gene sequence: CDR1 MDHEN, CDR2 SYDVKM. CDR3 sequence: CASRGSGGLTDTQYF. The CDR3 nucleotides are TGTGCCAGCAGGGGGAGCGGGGGCCTCACAGATACGCAGTATTTT.

CDR3 region: CASSPTRQGNTEAFF. The CDR3 coding sequence is TGTGCCAGCAGCCCAACCCGACAGGGGAACACTGAAGCTTTCTTT. The rearrangement uses TRBV7-2 and TRBJ1-1, with 7 nucleotides matching TRBD1. This CDR3 contains 15 residues. V was clipped by 5 bases and J by 1 base; unmatched bases: 7. The V gene's germline CDR1 is SGHTA and CDR2 FQGNSA.

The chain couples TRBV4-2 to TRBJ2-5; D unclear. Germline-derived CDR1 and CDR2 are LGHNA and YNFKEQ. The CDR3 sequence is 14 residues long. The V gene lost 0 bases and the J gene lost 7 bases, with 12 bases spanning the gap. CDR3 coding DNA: TGTGCCAGCAGCCAAGATCGGTGGAGTGGGACCCAGTACTTC. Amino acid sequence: CASSQDRWSGTQYF.

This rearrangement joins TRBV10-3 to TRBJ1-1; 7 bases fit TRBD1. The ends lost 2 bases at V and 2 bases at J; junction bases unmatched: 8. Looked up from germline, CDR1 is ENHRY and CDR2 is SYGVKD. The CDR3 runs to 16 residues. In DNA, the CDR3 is TGTGCCATCAGTGAGAGGGGGCGGAGCTTAAACACTGAAGCTTTCTTT. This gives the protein CAISERGRSLNTEAFF.

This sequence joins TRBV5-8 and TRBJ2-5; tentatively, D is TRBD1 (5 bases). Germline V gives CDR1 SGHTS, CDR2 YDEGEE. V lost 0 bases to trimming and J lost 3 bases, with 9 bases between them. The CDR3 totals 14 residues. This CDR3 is CASSLGQKKETQYF. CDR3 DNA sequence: TGTGCCAGCAGCTTGGGACAGAAGAAAGAGACCCAGTACTTC.

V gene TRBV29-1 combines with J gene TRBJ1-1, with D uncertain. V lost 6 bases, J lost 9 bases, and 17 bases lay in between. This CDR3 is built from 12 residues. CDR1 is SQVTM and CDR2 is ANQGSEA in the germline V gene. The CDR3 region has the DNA TGCAGCGTGGGCGAGCTTTCAACTAAAGCTTTCTTT. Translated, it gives CSVGELSTKAFF.

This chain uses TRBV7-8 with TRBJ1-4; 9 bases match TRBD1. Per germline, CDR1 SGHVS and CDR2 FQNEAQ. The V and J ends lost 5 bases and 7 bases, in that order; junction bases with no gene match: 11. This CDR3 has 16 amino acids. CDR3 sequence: CASSHLLGTGFEKLFF. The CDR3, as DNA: TGTGCCAGCAGCCACTTATTGGGGACAGGGTTTGAAAAACTGTTTTTT.

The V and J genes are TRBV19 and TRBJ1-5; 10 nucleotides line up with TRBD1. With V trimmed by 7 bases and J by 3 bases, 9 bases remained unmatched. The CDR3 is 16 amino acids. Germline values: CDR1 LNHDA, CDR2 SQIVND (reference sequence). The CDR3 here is CASNPTGGVYNQPQHF. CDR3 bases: TGTGCCAGTAATCCGACAGGGGGCGTGTACAATCAGCCCCAGCATTTT.

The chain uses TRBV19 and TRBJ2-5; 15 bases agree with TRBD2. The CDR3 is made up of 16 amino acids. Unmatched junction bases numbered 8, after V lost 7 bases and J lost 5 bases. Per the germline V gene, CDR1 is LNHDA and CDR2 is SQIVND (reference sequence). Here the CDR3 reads CASTRTSGGARETQYF. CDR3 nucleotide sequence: TGTGCCAGTACCCGGACTAGCGGGGGGGCTAGGGAGACCCAGTACTTC.

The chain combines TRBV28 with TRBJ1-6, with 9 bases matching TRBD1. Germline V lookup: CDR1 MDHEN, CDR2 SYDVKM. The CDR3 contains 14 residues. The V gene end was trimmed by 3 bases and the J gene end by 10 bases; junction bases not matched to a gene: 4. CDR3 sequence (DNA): TGTGCCAGCAGTTTTATACAGGGGGCATCACCCCTCCACTTT. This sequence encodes CASSFIQGASPLHF. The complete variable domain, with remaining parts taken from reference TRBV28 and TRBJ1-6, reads DVKVTQSSRYLVKRTGEKVFLECVQDMDHENMFWYRQDPGLGLRLIYFSYDVKMKEKGDIPEGYSVSREKKERFSLILESASTNQTSMYLCASSFIQGASPLHFGNGTRLTVT.

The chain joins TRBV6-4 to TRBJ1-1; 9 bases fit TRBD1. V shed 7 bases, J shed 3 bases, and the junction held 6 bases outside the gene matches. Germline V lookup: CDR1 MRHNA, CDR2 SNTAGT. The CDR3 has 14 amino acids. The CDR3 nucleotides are TGTGCCAGCACTCGGACAGGGGCAGACACTGAAGCTTTCTTT. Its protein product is CASTRTGADTEAFF.

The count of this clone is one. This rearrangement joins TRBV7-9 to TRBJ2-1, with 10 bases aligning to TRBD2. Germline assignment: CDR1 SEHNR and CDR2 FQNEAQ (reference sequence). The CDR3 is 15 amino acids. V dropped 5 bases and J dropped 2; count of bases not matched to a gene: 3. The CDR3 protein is CASSPSGGTYNEQFF. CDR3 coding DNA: TGTGCCAGCAGCCCTAGCGGGGGCACCTACAATGAGCAGTTCTTC.

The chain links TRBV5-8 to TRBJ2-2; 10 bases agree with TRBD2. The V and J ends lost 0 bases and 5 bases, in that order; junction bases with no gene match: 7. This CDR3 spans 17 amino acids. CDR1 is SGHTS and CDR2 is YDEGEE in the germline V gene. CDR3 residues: CASSLEVLAGETGELFF. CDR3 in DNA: TGTGCCAGCAGCTTGGAGGTTCTAGCGGGGGAGACCGGGGAGCTGTTTTTT.

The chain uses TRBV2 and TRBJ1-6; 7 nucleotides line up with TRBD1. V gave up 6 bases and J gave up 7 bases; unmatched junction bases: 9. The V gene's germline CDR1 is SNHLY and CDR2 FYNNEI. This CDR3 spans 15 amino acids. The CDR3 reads CASSVSTGQNSPLHF. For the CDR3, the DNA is TGTGCCAGCAGCGTTTCGACAGGGCAAAATTCACCCCTCCACTTT.

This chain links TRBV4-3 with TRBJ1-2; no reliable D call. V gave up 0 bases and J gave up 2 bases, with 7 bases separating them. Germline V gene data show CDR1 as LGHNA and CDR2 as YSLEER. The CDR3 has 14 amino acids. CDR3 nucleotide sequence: TGCGCCAGCAGCCAAGATATGGAGAACTATGGCTACACCTTC. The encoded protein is CASSQDMENYGYTF.

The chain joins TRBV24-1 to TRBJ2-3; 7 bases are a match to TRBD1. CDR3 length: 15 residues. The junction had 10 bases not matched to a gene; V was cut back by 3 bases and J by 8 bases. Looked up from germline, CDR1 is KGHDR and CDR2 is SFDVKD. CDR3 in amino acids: CATSDATGPTGTQYF. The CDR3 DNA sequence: TGTGCCACCAGTGATGCGACAGGGCCAACCGGTACGCAGTATTTT.

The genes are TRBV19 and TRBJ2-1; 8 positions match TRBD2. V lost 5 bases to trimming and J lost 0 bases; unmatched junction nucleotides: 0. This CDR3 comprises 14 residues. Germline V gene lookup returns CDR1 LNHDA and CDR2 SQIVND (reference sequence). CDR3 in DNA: TGTGCCAGTAGTCGGGGGGGCTCCTACAATGAGCAGTTCTTC. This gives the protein CASSRGGSYNEQFF.

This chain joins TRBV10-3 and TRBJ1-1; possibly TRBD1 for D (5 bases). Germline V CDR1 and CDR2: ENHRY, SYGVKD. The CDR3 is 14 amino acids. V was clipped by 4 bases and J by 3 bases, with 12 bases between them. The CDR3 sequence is CAISGGESDTEAFF. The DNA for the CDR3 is TGTGCCATCAGTGGGGGGGAGTCGGACACTGAAGCTTTCTTT.

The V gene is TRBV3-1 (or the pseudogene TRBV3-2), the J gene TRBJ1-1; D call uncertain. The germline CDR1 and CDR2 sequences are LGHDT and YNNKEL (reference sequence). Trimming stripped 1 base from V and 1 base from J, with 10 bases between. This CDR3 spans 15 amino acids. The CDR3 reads CASSQVGQPNTEAFF. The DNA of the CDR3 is TGTGCCAGCAGCCAAGTTGGGCAGCCGAACACTGAAGCTTTCTTT.

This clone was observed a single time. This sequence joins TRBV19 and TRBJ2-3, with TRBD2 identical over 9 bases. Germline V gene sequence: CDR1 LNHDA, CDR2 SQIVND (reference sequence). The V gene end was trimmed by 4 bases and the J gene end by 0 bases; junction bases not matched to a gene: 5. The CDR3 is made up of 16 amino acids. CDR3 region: CASSNLAGFSTDTQYF. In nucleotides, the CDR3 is TGTGCCAGTAGTAACCTAGCGGGATTTAGCACAGATACGCAGTATTTT.

As DNA, the CDR3 is TGCAGTGCTAGTTTACTAGCGGTCCAAGATACGCAGTATTTT. Translation: CSASLLAVQDTQYF. The chain couples TRBV20-1 to TRBJ2-3, with 8 bases matching TRBD2. Losses at the gene ends were 3 bases for V and 5 bases for J; bases not matched to a gene: 7. The CDR3 spans 14 residues. The V gene's germline CDR1 is DFQATT and CDR2 SNEGSKA (reference sequence).

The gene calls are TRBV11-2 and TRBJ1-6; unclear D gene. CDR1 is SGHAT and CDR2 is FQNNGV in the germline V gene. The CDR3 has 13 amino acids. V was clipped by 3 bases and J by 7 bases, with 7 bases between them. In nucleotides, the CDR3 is TGTGCCAGCAGCTTTGCGGGGAATTCACCCCTCCACTTT. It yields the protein CASSFAGNSPLHF.

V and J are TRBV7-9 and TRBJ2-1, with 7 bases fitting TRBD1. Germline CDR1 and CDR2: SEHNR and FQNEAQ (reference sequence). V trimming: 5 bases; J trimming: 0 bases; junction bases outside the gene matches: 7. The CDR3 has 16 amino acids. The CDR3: CASSLAAGGSYNEQFF. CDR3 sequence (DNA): TGTGCCAGCAGCCTTGCCGCAGGGGGCTCCTACAATGAGCAGTTCTTC.

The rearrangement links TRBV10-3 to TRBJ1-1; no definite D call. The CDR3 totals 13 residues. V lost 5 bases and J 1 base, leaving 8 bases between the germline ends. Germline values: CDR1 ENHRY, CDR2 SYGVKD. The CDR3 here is CAISQISNTEAFF. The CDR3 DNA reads TGTGCCATCAGTCAGATTTCGAACACTGAAGCTTTCTTT.

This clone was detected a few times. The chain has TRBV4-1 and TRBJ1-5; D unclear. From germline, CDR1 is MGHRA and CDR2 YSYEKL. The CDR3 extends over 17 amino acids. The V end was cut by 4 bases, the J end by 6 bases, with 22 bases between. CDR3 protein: CASSRSSTPRSGQPQHF. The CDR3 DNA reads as TGCGCCAGCAGCCGTTCTTCGACCCCGAGGTCTGGTCAGCCCCAGCATTTT.

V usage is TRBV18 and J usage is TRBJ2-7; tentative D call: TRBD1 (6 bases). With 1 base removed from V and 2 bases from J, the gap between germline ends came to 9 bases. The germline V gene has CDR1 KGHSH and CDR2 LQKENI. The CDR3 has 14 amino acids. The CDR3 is CASSPQGTTYEQYF. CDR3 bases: TGTGCCAGCTCACCACAAGGGACAACCTACGAGCAGTACTTC.